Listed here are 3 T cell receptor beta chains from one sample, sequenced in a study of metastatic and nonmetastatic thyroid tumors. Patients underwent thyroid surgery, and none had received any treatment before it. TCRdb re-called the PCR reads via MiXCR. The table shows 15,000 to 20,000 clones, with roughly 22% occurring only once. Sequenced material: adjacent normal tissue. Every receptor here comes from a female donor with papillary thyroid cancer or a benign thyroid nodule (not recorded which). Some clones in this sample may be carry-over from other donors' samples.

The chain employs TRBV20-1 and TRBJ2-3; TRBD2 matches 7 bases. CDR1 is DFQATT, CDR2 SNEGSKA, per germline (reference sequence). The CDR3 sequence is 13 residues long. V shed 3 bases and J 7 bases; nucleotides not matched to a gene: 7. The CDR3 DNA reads TGCAGTGCTAGGATGGGGGGGGAGAATACGCAGTATTTT. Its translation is CSARMGGENTQYF.

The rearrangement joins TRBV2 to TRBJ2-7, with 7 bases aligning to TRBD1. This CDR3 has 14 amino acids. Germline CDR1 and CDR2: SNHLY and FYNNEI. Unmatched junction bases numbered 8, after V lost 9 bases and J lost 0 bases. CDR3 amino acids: CASRADRSSYEQYF. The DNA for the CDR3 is TGTGCCAGTCGAGCGGACAGGAGCTCCTACGAGCAGTACTTC.

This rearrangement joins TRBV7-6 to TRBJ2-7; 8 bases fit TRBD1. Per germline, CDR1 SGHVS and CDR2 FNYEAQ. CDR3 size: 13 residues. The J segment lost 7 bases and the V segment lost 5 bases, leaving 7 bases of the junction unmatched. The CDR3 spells CASSARGQGEQYF. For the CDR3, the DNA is TGTGCCAGCAGCGCCAGGGGGCAGGGGGAGCAGTACTTC.